Shown below are 6 T cell receptor beta chains from a single sample sequenced in a study of blood T cell repertoires in COVID-19. Some clones are missing from TCRdb's copy, which holds only in-frame ones; the method was immunoSEQ multiplex PCR. The sample consists of hundreds of thousands of clones, more than 75% of them appearing once. Input material: peripheral blood. These receptors came from a woman in her thirties who had recovered from COVID-19.

This clone was picked up many times. This chain uses TRBV5-1 with TRBJ1-2; D is unresolved. In germline, CDR1 is SGHRS, CDR2 YFSETQ. V gave up 1 base and J gave up 7 bases, with 11 bases separating them. The CDR3 is made up of 13 amino acids. CDR3 sequence reads: CASSLTVGGGYTF. The CDR3 nucleotides are TGCGCCAGCAGCTTGACAGTTGGAGGTGGCTACACCTTC.

The gene calls are TRBV7-2 and TRBJ1-1, with TRBD1 identical over 11 bases. CDR1 SGHTA and CDR2 FQGNSA come from the germline V gene. The trim removed 3 bases at V and 3 bases at J, leaving 3 bases unmatched. CDR3 length: 15 residues. The CDR3 loop reads CASSFRTGGDTEAFF. The CDR3 bases are TGTGCCAGCAGCTTTAGGACAGGGGGCGACACTGAAGCTTTCTTT.

The chain uses TRBV30 and TRBJ2-6, with 7 bases identical to TRBD1. CDR3 length equals 14 residues. CDR1 and CDR2 from the germline V gene are GTSNPN and SVGIG (reference sequence). J gave up 1 base and V 5 bases, and 2 bases lay outside the gene matches. CDR3 sequence reads: CAWDRASGANVLTF. The CDR3 DNA is TGTGCCTGGGACAGGGCGTCTGGGGCCAACGTCCTGACTTTC.

The chain carries TRBV5-8 and TRBJ1-2; tentatively, D is TRBD1 (5 bases). Trimming cost V 4 bases and J 0 bases, with 16 bases left between them. Per germline, CDR1 SGHTS and CDR2 YDEGEE. This CDR3 has 16 residues. The CDR3 loop reads CASSAGRLTANYGYTF. CDR3 bases: TGTGCCAGCAGCGCGGGACGGCTTACAGCTAACTATGGCTACACCTTC.

The chain employs TRBV6-5 and TRBJ1-5; no reliable D call. Germline V gene lookup returns CDR1 MNHEY and CDR2 SVGAGI. CDR3 length equals 15 residues. V was cut by 6 bases and J by 0 bases, with 12 bases left in between. The chain's CDR3 is CASRLVRGSNQPQHF. The CDR3 DNA reads TGTGCCAGCAGACTCGTCAGAGGTAGCAATCAGCCCCAGCATTTT.

The chain carries TRBV24-1 and TRBJ2-3, with TRBD1 matching over 7 bases. CDR3 length: 15 residues. J was trimmed by 1 base and V by 4 bases; bases with no gene match: 4. Looked up from germline, CDR1 is KGHDR and CDR2 is SFDVKD. The CDR3 nucleotides are TGTGCCACCAGTGACCGACAGGGTGGCACAGATACGCAGTATTTT. This gives the protein CATSDRQGGTDTQYF.